Shown below are 10 T cell receptor beta chains from a single sample sequenced in a study of blood T cell repertoires in COVID-19. Sequencing was performed with immunoSEQ multiplex PCR; in TCRdb, only in-frame clones are kept and a portion is missing. Of around 70,000 clones listed, about 82% are singletons. The sequenced sample consisted of peripheral blood. These receptors were obtained from a woman aged 55 to 70 with acute or convalescent COVID-19.

There are a few counts of this clone. The genes are TRBV11-3 and TRBJ2-1, with 7 bases lining up with TRBD1. The ends lost 0 bases at V and 4 bases at J; junction bases unmatched: 3. Germline V lookup: CDR1 SGHNT, CDR2 YENEEA. The CDR3 loop spans 15 amino acids. The DNA of the CDR3 is TGTGCCAGCAGCTTAGAGGCGACAGGGTACAATGAGCAGTTCTTC. This translates into CASSLEATGYNEQFF.

The V gene is TRBV19, the J gene TRBJ2-1, with 7 nucleotides matching TRBD2. Germline CDR1 LNHDA, CDR2 SQIVND (reference sequence). CDR3 length: 16 amino acids. V was clipped by 7 bases and J by 1 base; unmatched bases: 10. This CDR3 reads CASTPLADPSYNEQFF. Here the CDR3 DNA reads TGTGCCAGTACCCCCCTAGCGGATCCTTCCTACAATGAGCAGTTCTTC.

The rearrangement uses TRBV4-1 and TRBJ1-2; D is perhaps TRBD1 (6 bases). Looked up from germline, CDR1 is MGHRA and CDR2 is YSYEKL. Trimming took 6 bases from V and 4 from J, leaving 33 bases between them. CDR3 size: 20 residues. The CDR3 here is CASRLQSGARQTFGFYGYTF. CDR3 nucleotides: TGCGCCAGCAGGTTACAATCAGGGGCCCGCCAAACCTTCGGGTTCTATGGCTACACCTTC.

This clone was observed a handful of times. The chain carries TRBV5-1 and TRBJ2-1; D gene uncertain. The germline V and J ends were trimmed by 3 bases and 0 bases, with 10 bases remaining between them. The CDR3 is made up of 15 amino acids. Germline-derived CDR1 and CDR2 are SGHRS and YFSETQ. The CDR3 DNA is TGCGCCAGCAGCTCAACAGTTAGCTCCTACAATGAGCAGTTCTTC. This translates into CASSSTVSSYNEQFF.

The chain couples TRBV3-1 (or the pseudogene TRBV3-2) to TRBJ2-3, with 8 positions matching TRBD2. Germline V lookup: CDR1 LGHDT, CDR2 YNNKEL (reference sequence). The length of the CDR3 is 15 residues. With 2 bases clipped from V and 3 bases from J, the junction kept 4 bases outside the gene matches. The CDR3 coding sequence is TGTGCCAGCAGCCAACAGGCGGGGGGAACAGATACGCAGTATTTT. Translation: CASSQQAGGTDTQYF.

The V call is TRBV11-2, the J call TRBJ2-7, with 11 bases that match TRBD1. The germline V gene encodes CDR1 SGHAT and CDR2 FQNNGV. The CDR3 is 19 residues long. Trimming removed 0 bases from V and 3 bases from J; junction bases left unmatched: 13. DNA for the CDR3: TGTGCCAGCAGCTTAGATCGCGACTGGGCCGGGACAGGGGGCTACGAGCAGTACTTC. Residues: CASSLDRDWAGTGGYEQYF.

This sequence joins TRBV9 and TRBJ1-4, with 7 bases identical to TRBD1. Germline CDR1 SGDLS, CDR2 YYNGEE. Unmatched junction bases numbered 12, after V lost 4 bases and J lost 0 bases. The CDR3 has 18 residues. CDR3 in amino acids: CASSLSDRPSTTNEKLFF. Written as DNA, the CDR3 is TGTGCCAGCAGCTTATCGGACAGGCCGAGTACAACTAATGAAAAACTGTTTTTT.

The chain couples TRBV5-1 to TRBJ1-6; D ambiguous. Germline V gene data show CDR1 as SGHRS and CDR2 as YFSETQ. The ends were cut back, 0 bases at V and 7 bases at J, with 2 bases in the middle. The CDR3 spans 12 residues. The CDR3 region is CASSLANSPLHF. The CDR3 DNA is TGCGCCAGCAGCTTGGCGAATTCACCCCTCCACTTT.

The chain is built from TRBV24-1 and TRBJ2-2; TRBD2 agrees at 8 bases. CDR3 length: 14 residues. Germline trimming cut 9 bases from V and 7 bases from J; bases unmatched to any gene: 9. Looked up from germline, CDR1 is KGHDR and CDR2 is SFDVKD. The chain's CDR3 is CATGRGGRVGELFF. The CDR3 nucleotides are TGTGCCACCGGCCGGGGGGGCCGGGTCGGGGAGCTGTTTTTT.

V gene TRBV7-8 combines with J gene TRBJ2-1; 7 bases fit TRBD2. The V and J ends lost 4 bases and 6 bases, in that order; junction bases with no gene match: 9. This CDR3 is built from 15 residues. Germline-derived CDR1 and CDR2 are SGHVS and FQNEAQ. The CDR3 reads CASSSKRDHPNEQFF. The CDR3 region has the DNA TGTGCCAGCAGCTCCAAGCGGGACCACCCCAATGAGCAGTTCTTC.